This is a list of T cell receptor beta chains from one sample in a study of T cells in Graves' hyperthyroidism and ophthalmopathy. MiXCR, applied by TCRdb to the multiplex PCR reads, yields one record per CDR3 protein. The sample has about 610,000 distinct CDR3 sequences; approximately 14% are singletons. Sequences were obtained from blood. These TCRs come from a woman aged 40 to 55 with Graves' ophthalmopathy. CDR3s include the opening cysteine and the closing phenylalanine or tryptophan. A D gene is named only where the DNA matches it firmly. The size entry is marked missing in some rows and otherwise reads once, few, many or a size class.

CDR3nt: TGTGCCACCAGTAGCGGGGCTAAGACCCAGTACTTC
CDR3aa: CATSSGAKTQYF
v_gene: TRBV24-1
abundance: many
d_gene: TRBD2
j_gene: TRBJ2-5

CDR3nt: TGTGCCAGCAGTTTGAGGGGGCAGAACTATGGCTACACCTTC
CDR3aa: CASSLRGQNYGYTF
v_gene: TRBV12-3/TRBV12-4
abundance: many
d_gene: TRBD1
j_gene: TRBJ1-2

CDR3nt: TGTGCCAGCACCCTCGGGGCAGGGCCCCGGGAGACCCAGTACTTC
CDR3aa: CASTLGAGPRETQYF
v_gene: TRBV12-3/TRBV12-4
abundance: NA
d_gene: NA
j_gene: TRBJ2-5

CDR3nt: TGTGCCAGCTCACTTACCGGGACAGGTAACCCTCAATACGAGCAGTACTTC
CDR3aa: CASSLTGTGNPQYEQYF
v_gene: TRBV18
abundance: few
d_gene: TRBD1
j_gene: TRBJ2-7

CDR3nt: TGCAGTGCTAGAGGAGGGGGGGACACTGAAGCTTTCTTT
CDR3aa: CSARGGGDTEAFF
v_gene: TRBV20-1
abundance: NA
d_gene: NA
j_gene: TRBJ1-1

CDR3nt: TGCGCCAGCAGCGCCCTGACAGGGGGCAGTGGCTACACCTTC
CDR3aa: CASSALTGGSGYTF
v_gene: TRBV5-1
abundance: many
d_gene: TRBD1
j_gene: TRBJ1-2

CDR3nt: TGTGCCAGTAGTATATATTATTCGAGCAATCAGCCCCAGCATTTT
CDR3aa: CASSIYYSSNQPQHF
v_gene: TRBV19
abundance: NA
d_gene: NA
j_gene: TRBJ1-5

CDR3nt: TGTGCCAGCAGTCCCTTCGGGCCGTCGGGCACTGAAGCTTTCTTT
CDR3aa: CASSPFGPSGTEAFF
v_gene: TRBV27
abundance: many
d_gene: NA
j_gene: TRBJ1-1

CDR3nt: TGCAGTGCTAGTGGGACTAGTCAAGGGGCCTCCTACGAGCAGTACTTC
CDR3aa: CSASGTSQGASYEQYF
v_gene: TRBV20-1
abundance: many
d_gene: TRBD2
j_gene: TRBJ2-7

CDR3nt: TGTGCCACCAGTGATTTGCCCGGGGAGCTGTTTTTT
CDR3aa: CATSDLPGELFF
v_gene: TRBV24-1
abundance: NA
d_gene: NA
j_gene: TRBJ2-2